The 13 T cell receptor beta chains in this list originate from one sample, sequenced in a study of OX40 agonist ivuxolimab in advanced cancers. The method was immunoSEQ multiplex PCR; TCRdb's version includes in-frame clones alone and lacks a portion of them. The sample holds 20,000 to 25,000 clones, approximately 90% seen once. The sequences come from CD4+ or CD8+ T cells sorted from blood, collected in a trial of the OX40 agonist ivuxolimab. These receptor sequences come from an adult with an advanced solid tumor such as melanoma, head and neck, liver or kidney cancer.

The V and J genes are TRBV11-2 and TRBJ2-3; a weak D match, TRBD2 (5 bases). In germline, CDR1 is SGHAT, CDR2 FQNNGV. With 5 bases removed from V and 4 bases from J, the gap between germline ends came to 13 bases. The CDR3 is 14 amino acids. This chain's CDR3 is CASSPFSESDTQYF. CDR3 in DNA: TGTGCCAGCAGCCCTTTTAGCGAGTCAGATACGCAGTATTTT. The full variable domain, its missing parts supplied by reference TRBV11-2 and TRBJ2-3, is EAGVAQSPRYKIIEKRQSVAFWCNPISGHATLYWYQQILGQGPKLLIQFQNNGVVDDSQLPKDRFSAERLKGVDSTLKIQPAKLEDSAVYLCASSPFSESDTQYFGPGTRLTVL.

This clone was seen a handful of times. The chain combines TRBV10-3 with TRBJ2-7; maybe TRBD2 (6 bases). The germline CDR1 and CDR2 sequences are ENHRY and SYGVKD. CDR3 length: 14 amino acids. Trimming stripped 2 bases from V and 2 bases from J, with 10 bases between. As DNA, the CDR3 is TGTGCCATCAGTGAGGGCTCGGGGGCCTACGAGCAGTACTTC. The encoded protein is CAISEGSGAYEQYF.

The V call is TRBV19, the J call TRBJ2-1, with unresolved D. The germline V gene has CDR1 LNHDA and CDR2 SQIVND (reference sequence). The V end was cut by 3 bases, the J end by 5 bases, with 8 bases between. The CDR3 sequence is 13 residues long. CDR3 loop: CASSISLDNEQFF. The CDR3 DNA is TGTGCCAGTAGTATTTCGTTAGACAATGAGCAGTTCTTC. Full variable domain (missing parts from reference TRBV19 and TRBJ2-1): DGGITQSPKYLFRKEGQNVTLSCEQNLNHDAMYWYRQDPGQGLRLIYYSQIVNDFQKGDIAEGYSVSREKKESFPLTVTSAQKNPTAFYLCASSISLDNEQFFGPGTRLTVL.

The gene calls are TRBV10-2 and TRBJ1-1; D possibly corresponds to TRBD1 (6 bases). Trimming pared 9 bases from V and 10 bases from J, leaving 12 bases between. The CDR3 contains 10 residues. The germline V gene encodes CDR1 WSHSY and CDR2 SAAADI. The chain's CDR3 is CASRGSGAFF. In nucleotides, the CDR3 is TGCGCCAGTAGGGGGTCTGGAGCTTTCTTT.

This chain connects TRBV25-1 to TRBJ2-7, with D perhaps given as TRBD1 or TRBD2 (5 bases each). The V and J ends lost 4 bases and 6 bases respectively, with 7 bases between them. Germline CDR1 MGHDK, CDR2 SYGVNS. The CDR3 covers 11 residues. The CDR3 protein is CASSVGTEQYF. In DNA form, the CDR3 reads TGTGCCAGCAGTGTAGGGACCGAGCAGTACTTC.

The chain couples TRBV5-6 to TRBJ2-1; 10 positions match TRBD2. The CDR3 length is 15 residues. From germline, CDR1 is SGHDT and CDR2 YYEEEE. V gave up 0 bases and J gave up 8 bases; unmatched junction bases: 5. The CDR3 coding sequence is TGTGCCAGCAGCTTGGAAACTAGCGGGAAGGATGAGCAGTTCTTC. Translation gives CASSLETSGKDEQFF.

V gene TRBV7-9 combines with J gene TRBJ2-7, with TRBD2 matching 11 bases. CDR1 and CDR2 from the germline V gene are SEHNR and FQNEAQ (reference sequence). The CDR3 runs to 17 residues. V dropped 3 bases and J dropped 1; count of bases not matched to a gene: 8. The CDR3 sequence: CASSFPVAGGISYEQYF. CDR3 sequence (DNA): TGTGCCAGCAGCTTTCCCGTAGCGGGGGGGATATCCTACGAGCAGTACTTC.

The chain employs TRBV6-6 and TRBJ2-2; 9 nucleotides match TRBD2. The CDR3 has 16 amino acids. J lost 4 bases, V lost 3 bases, and 6 bases had no gene match. Germline V lookup: CDR1 MNHNY, CDR2 SVGAGI (reference sequence). The CDR3 loop is CASSYLAGEFTGELFF. CDR3 nucleotide sequence: TGTGCCAGCAGTTATTTAGCGGGGGAGTTCACCGGGGAGCTGTTTTTT.

This chain joins TRBV27 and TRBJ2-7, with 9 bases that match TRBD2. The trim removed 4 bases at V and 2 bases at J, leaving 3 bases unmatched. The CDR3 runs 14 residues. CDR1 is MNHEY and CDR2 is SMNVEV in the germline V gene (reference sequence). In DNA form, the CDR3 reads TGTGCCAGCAGTTCAAGCGGGAGGACCTACGAGCAGTACTTC. This codes for CASSSSGRTYEQYF.

CDR3 sequence: CASSGTATGELFF. The CDR3 coding sequence is TGTGCCAGCAGCGGCACCGCGACCGGGGAGCTGTTTTTT. The chain uses TRBV9 and TRBJ2-2; D is unresolved. The V gene lost 3 bases and the J gene lost 5 bases, with 8 bases spanning the gap. The germline V gene encodes CDR1 SGDLS and CDR2 YYNGEE. The CDR3 sequence is 13 residues long.

This chain links TRBV10-2 with TRBJ1-1, with a tentative D call TRBD1 (6 bases). The CDR3 spans 13 residues. CDR1 and CDR2 (germline): WSHSY, SAAADI. The V end was cut by 9 bases, the J end by 0 bases, with 11 bases between. CDR3 bases: TGCGCCAGTTCTTGGGGGCTGAACACTGAAGCTTTCTTT. Translated, it gives CASSWGLNTEAFF.

J is TRBJ2-1 and V is TRBV4-2; TRBD2 agrees at 8 bases. V lost 6 bases and J lost 5; bases outside the gene matches: 9. Germline V CDR1 and CDR2: LGHNA, YNFKEQ. The CDR3 is 15 residues long. The CDR3 bases are TGTGCCAGCAGAAAGACTAGCGACATTCACAATGAGCAGTTCTTC. Residues: CASRKTSDIHNEQFF.

The chain uses TRBV23-1 and TRBJ1-1, with D possibly matching TRBD1 (5 bases). TRBV23-1 is designated an ORF whose function remains uncertain. The CDR3 extends over 16 amino acids. The V end was cut by 2 bases, the J end by 5 bases, with 18 bases between. For the CDR3, the DNA is TGCGCCAGCAGTCAACCCCACAGGTCGGGAGTGACTGAAGCTTTCTTT. This encodes CASSQPHRSGVTEAFF.